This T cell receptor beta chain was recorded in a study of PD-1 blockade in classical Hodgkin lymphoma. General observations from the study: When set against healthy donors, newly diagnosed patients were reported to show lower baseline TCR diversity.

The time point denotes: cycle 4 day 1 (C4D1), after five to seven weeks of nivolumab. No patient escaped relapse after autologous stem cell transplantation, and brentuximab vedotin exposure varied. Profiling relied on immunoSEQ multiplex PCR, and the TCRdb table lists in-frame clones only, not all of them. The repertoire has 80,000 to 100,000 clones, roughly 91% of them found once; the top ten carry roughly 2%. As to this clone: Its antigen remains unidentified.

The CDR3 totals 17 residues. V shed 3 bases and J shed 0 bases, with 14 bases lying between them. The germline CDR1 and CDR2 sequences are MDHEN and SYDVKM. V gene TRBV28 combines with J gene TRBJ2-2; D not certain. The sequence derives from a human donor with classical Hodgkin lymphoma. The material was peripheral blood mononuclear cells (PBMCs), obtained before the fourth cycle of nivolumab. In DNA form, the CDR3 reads TGTGCCAGCAGTTTCTTCCTCGGATTCTCGAACACCGGGGAGCTGTTTTTT. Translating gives CASSFFLGFSNTGELFF.